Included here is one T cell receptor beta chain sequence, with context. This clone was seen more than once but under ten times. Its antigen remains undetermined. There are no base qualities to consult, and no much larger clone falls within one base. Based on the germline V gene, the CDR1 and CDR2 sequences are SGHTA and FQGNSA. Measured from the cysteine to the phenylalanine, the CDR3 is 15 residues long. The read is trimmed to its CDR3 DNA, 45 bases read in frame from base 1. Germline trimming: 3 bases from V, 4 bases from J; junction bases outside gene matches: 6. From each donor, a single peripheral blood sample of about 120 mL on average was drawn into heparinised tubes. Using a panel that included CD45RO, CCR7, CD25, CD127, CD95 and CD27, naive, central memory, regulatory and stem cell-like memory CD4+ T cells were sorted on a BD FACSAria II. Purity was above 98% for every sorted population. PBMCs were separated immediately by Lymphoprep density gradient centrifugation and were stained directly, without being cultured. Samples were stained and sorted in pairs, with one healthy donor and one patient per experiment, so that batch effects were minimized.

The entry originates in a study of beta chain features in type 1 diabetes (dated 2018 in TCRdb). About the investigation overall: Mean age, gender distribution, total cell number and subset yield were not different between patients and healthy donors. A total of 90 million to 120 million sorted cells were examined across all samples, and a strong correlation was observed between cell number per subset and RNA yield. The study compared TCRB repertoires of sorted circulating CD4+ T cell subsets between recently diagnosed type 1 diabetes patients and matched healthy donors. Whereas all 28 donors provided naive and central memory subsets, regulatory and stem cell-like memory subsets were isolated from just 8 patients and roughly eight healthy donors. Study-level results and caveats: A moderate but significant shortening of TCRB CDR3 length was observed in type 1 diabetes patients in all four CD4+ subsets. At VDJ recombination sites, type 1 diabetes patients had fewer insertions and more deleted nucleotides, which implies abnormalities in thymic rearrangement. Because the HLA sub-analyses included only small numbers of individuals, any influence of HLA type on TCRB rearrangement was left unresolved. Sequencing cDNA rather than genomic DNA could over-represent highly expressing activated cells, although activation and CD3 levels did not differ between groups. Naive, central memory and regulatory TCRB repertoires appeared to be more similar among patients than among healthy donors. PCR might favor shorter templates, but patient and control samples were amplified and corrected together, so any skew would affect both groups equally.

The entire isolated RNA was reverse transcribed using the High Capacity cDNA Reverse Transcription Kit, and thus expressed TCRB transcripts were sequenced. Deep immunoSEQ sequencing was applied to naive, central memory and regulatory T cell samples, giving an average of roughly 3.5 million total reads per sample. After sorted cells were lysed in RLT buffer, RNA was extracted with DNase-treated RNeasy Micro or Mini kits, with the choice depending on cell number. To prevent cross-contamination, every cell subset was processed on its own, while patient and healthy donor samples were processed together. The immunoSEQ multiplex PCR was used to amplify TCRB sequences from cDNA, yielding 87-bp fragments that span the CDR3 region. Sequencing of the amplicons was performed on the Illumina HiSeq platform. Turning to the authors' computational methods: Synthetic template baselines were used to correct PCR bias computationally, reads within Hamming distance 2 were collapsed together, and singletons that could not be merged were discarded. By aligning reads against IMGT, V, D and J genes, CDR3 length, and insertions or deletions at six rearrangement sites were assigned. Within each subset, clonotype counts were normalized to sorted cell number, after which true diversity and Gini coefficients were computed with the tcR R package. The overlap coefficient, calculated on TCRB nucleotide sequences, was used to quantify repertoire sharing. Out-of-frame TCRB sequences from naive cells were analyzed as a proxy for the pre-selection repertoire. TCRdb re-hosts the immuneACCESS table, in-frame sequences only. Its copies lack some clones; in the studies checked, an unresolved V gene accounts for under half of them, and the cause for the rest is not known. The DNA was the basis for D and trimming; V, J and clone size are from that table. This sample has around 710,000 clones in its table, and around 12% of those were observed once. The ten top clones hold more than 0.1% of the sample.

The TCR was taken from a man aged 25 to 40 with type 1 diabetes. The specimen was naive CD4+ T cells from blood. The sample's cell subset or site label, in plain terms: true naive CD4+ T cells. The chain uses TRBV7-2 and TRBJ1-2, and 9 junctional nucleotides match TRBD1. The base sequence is TGTGCCAGCAGCTTTTTCCAACAGGGGGCCTATGGCTACACCTTC. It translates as CASSFFQQGAYGYTF.